This T cell receptor (beta chain) was sequenced in a study of tumor-infiltrating lymphocytes in primary liver carcinoma (dated by TCRdb to the late 2010s). For the study in its entirety: Of the five patients, three men and two women aged 30 to 69 years, four had hepatocellular carcinoma and one had combined HCC and intrahepatic cholangiocarcinoma. The five patients had tumors staged T1-T3 N0M0, with maximum diameters ranging from about 4.2 to 10 cm. Samples yielded roughly 3.65 to 7.5 million productive TCRbeta reads; read depth did not differ significantly between tissue types. The study combined TCRbeta repertoire sequencing, expression microarrays and whole-exome sequencing across five regions of each liver tumor, with adjacent normal tissue and blood. A total of roughly 35 specimens from 5 patients went through TCRbeta repertoire sequencing, namely 25 tumor regions, 5 adjacent noncancerous liver tissues and 5 peripheral blood samples. The approximately 25 tumor region samples were profiled with Agilent mRNA microarrays so that TCRbeta repertoire diversity could be related to the local molecular phenotype. Repertoires from technical replicates were highly reproducible, with mean shared-clone rates approximately 0.88 and correlation coefficients above 0.95.

A note on this clonotype: Its antigen is unknown. The junction departs from the called germline gene at one end, perhaps through a read error.

Without any cell sorting, total RNA and DNA were co-extracted from 20-30 mg of bulk tissue using the AllPrep DNA/RNA mini kit. Roughly five patients with histopathologically diagnosed primary liver carcinoma underwent surgical resection in China between late 2015 and March 2016. At the time of sampling, the patients had chronic HBV infection and had not received any treatment. Five spatially separated regions were sampled per tumor: superior, inferior, left-lateral and right-lateral poles, plus the tumor centre. More than 75% viable tumor cells were found by histology in every tumor sample. Fresh tumor and adjacent tissue pieces were bisected; one half was stored in RNAlater at -80°C, the other sent for histology. TCRbeta-specific cDNA was reverse-transcribed from around 500 ng total RNA using a constant-region primer and ProtoScript II reverse transcriptase. Construction of the TCRbeta libraries relied on three nested rounds of multiplex PCR, following a slightly modified ARM-PCR procedure. The first two PCR rounds used multiplex TRBV1-TRBV30 forward primers with a Cbeta reverse primer, each for around 10 cycles. Sample barcodes and Illumina adapters were added in a final 25-cycle PCR using Deep VentR polymerase. Before sequencing, amplicons of 200-500 bp were gel-purified using a QIAquick gel extraction kit. An Illumina HiSeq 2500 was used to sequence the TCRbeta amplicons, generating 250-bp paired-end reads. As for the authors' bioinformatics: Reads were quality-trimmed with Trimmomatic v0.33, and paired reads were merged with FLASH v1.2.11 to recover full CDR3 sequences. V, D and J germline segments were assigned to the rearranged TCRbeta sequences by MiGEC v1.2.1b. Clonotype statistics, along with Shannon-Wiener diversity indices, were calculated using VDJtools v1.0.0. Except for diversity analysis, only each sample's 250 most abundant clonotypes were used in subsequent analyses to reduce sampling bias. Using fastp trimming at Q25 and MiXCR clonotype assembly, TCRdb reanalyzed the public sequencing data and kept in-frame beta chains. Under each unique CDR3 protein, matching rows form one entry showing the most common genes and DNA. The V and J calls come from TCRdb's annotation, not from the publication. In this sample the table shows about 30,000 distinct CDR3 sequences, less than 75% of which occur a single time. Roughly 30% of the sample lies in the top ten.

Study-wide findings and limitations: Because only the TCR beta chain was sequenced and unpaired alpha chains were not captured, true repertoire diversity is likely underestimated. Comparison of CD4+ and CD8+ T cell repertoires was precluded by the use of bulk unsorted samples. Just about 8-24% of top clones turned up in all five regions of a tumor, which suggests spatial heterogeneity among tumor-infiltrating T cells. With just 4 or 5 patients in the study, the authors point out that the findings should be validated in a larger study. Consistent with antigen-driven expansion, pairs of tumor regions showed higher repertoire overlap (mean roughly 35%) than either tumor-adjacent pairs (approximately 17%) or tumor-blood pairs (about 15%). Compared with blood, tumors had a significantly larger share of the repertoire taken up by the top 250 clones (p = 0.039).

The CDR1 and CDR2 encoded by the germline V gene are MDHEN and SYDVKM. The CDR3 runs 15 residues from the cysteine to the phenylalanine. Left in the record is the CDR3 DNA by itself, 45 bases read in frame from the first base. This receptor was taken from a woman aged 30 to 39 with primary liver carcinoma and hepatitis B virus infection. The V gene is TRBV28 and the J gene is TRBJ2-4, with a weak D call of TRBD1 (8 bases match). Sequencing was performed on liver tumor tissue from sampling region 3. The sample's cell subset or site label, decoded: tumor region T3, left-lateral pole. The DNA is TGTGTCAGCAGCCACAGGGGGGGGACCAAAAACATTCAGTACTTC. Translation gives CVSSHRGGTKNIQYF.